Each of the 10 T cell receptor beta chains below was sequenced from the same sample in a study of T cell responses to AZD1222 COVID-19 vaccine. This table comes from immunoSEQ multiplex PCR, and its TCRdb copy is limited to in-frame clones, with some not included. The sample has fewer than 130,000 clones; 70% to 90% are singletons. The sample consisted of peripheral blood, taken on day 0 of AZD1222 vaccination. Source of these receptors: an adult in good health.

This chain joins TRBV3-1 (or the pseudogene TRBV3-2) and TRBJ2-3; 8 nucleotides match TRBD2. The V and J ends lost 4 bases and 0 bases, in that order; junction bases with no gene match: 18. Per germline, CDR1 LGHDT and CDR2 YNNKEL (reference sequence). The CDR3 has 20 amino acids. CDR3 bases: TGTGCCAGCAGCCCCCGACTCAGTTTCTATAGCGGGACAAGCACAGATACGCAGTATTTT. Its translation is CASSPRLSFYSGTSTDTQYF.

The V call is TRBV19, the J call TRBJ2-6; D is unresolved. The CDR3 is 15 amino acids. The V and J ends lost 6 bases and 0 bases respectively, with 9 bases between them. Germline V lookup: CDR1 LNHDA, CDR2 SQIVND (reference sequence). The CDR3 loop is CASRTHSSGANVLTF. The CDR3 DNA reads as TGTGCCAGTAGGACACATAGCTCTGGGGCCAACGTCCTGACTTTC.

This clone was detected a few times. In nucleotides, the CDR3 is TGTGCCACCAGACAGGGACTCGGAAACACCATATATTTT. It specifies CATRQGLGNTIYF. The chain carries TRBV7-2 and TRBJ1-3; 7 nucleotides align to TRBD1. The junction had 7 bases not matched to a gene; V was cut back by 10 bases and J by 4 bases. The CDR3 sequence is 13 residues long. Germline CDR1 SGHTA, CDR2 FQGNSA.

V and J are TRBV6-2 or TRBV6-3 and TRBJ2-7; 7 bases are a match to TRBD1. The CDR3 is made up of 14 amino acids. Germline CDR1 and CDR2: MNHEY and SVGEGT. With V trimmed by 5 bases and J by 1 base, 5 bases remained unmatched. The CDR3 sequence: CASSNRGVSYEQYF. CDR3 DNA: TGTGCCAGCAGTAACAGGGGCGTTTCCTACGAGCAGTACTTC.

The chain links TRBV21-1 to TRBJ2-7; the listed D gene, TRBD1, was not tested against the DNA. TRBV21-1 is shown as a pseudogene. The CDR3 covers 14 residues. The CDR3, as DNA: TGTGCCAGCAGTTCCGACAGGCCCCCAATAGGGCAGTACTTC. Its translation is CASSSDRPPIGQYF.

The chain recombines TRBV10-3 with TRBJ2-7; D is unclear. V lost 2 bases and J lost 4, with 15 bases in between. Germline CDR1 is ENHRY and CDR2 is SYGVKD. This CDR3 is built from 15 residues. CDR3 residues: CAISENSADGYEQYF. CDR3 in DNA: TGTGCCATCAGTGAGAACTCTGCGGACGGGTACGAGCAGTACTTC.

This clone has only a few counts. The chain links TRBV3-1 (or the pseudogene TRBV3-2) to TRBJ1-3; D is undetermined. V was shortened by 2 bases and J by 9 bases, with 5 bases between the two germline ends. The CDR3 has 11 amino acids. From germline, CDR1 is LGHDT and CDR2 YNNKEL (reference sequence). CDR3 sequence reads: CASSQSGTIYF. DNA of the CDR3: TGTGCCAGCAGCCAAAGTGGCACCATATATTTT.

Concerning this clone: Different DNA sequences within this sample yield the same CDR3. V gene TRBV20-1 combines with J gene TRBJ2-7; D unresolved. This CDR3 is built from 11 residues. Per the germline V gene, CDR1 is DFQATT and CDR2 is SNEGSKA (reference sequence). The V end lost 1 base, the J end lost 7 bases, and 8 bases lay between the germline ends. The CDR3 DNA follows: TGCAGTGCTAGAGGGGATGGAGAGCAGTACTTC. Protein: CSARGDGEQYF.

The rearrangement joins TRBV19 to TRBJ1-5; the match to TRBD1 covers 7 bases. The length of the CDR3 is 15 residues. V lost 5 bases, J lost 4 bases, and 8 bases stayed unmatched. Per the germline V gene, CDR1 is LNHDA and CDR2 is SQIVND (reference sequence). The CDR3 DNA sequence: TGTGCCAGTAGTCCTGCTAGGGGGCCTAATCAGCCCCAGCATTTT. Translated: CASSPARGPNQPQHF. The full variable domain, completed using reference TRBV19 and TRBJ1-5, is DGGITQSPKYLFRKEGQNVTLSCEQNLNHDAMYWYRQDPGQGLRLIYYSQIVNDFQKGDIAEGYSVSREKKESFPLTVTSAQKNPTAFYLCASSPARGPNQPQHFGDGTRLSIL.

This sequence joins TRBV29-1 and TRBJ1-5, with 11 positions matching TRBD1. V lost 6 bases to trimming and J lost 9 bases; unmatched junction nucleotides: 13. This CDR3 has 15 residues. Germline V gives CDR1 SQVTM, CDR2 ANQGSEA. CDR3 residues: CSVSPFGGQGGPQHF. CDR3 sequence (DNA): TGCAGCGTGTCCCCGTTTGGGGGACAGGGGGGGCCCCAGCATTTT. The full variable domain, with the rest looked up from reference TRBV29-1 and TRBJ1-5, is SAVISQKPSRDICQRGTSLTIQCQVDSQVTMMFWYRQQPGQSLTLIATANQGSEATYESGFVIDKFPISRPNLTFSTLTVSNMSPEDSSIYLCSVSPFGGQGGPQHFGDGTRLSIL.